The clone carrying this T cell receptor (beta chain) was observed many times. As yet, its antigen is unknown. These data originate in a study of identical twins. Study-wide results and caveats: Clonotypes of the beta chain that were abundant in cord blood carried fewer insertions (memory repertoires showed none). Conclusions were based on cross-sectional statistical analysis, without following the same donors.

Using its own MiXCR run on the 5' RACE reads, TCRdb lists one record per CDR3 protein. The table has around 650,000 distinct CDR3 sequences, under 8.5% seen once. The same specimen was also included in a second study, on yellow fever vaccine responses in identical twins.

Input material: PBMCs. The TCR sequence derives from a woman between 18 and 30 years old in good health.

The CDR3 reads CASSQRGGGNEQFF. CDR3 sequence (DNA): TGTGCCAGCAGCCAGAGGGGGGGAGGTAATGAGCAGTTCTTC. V and J are TRBV3-1 and TRBJ2-1; D may be TRBD2 (7 bases). Germline CDR1 LGHDT, CDR2 YNNKEL (reference sequence). V shed 3 bases and J shed 7 bases, with 13 bases lying between them. This CDR3 spans 14 amino acids.